The rows below give T cell receptor beta chains drawn from one sample of a study of T cell changes during pregnancy in multiple sclerosis. Clones were sequenced by immunoSEQ multiplex PCR, and TCRdb holds only the in-frame ones, with some missing. This sample has around 50,000 clones, with around 90% found just once. Specimen: CD4+ T cells from peripheral blood mononuclear cells, collected after pregnancy. The receptors stem from a female donor in good health, enrolled as a control in a pregnancy study. Each CDR3 is given with its conserved first and last residue.

j_call: TRBJ1-1; v_call: TRBV7-3; cdr3_aa: CASRKGVGTEAFF
j_call: TRBJ1-1; v_call: TRBV11-2; cdr3_aa: CASSGYRRGNTEAFF
j_call: TRBJ2-1; v_call: TRBV7-6; cdr3_aa: CASSLADRGQGEQFF
j_call: TRBJ1-2; v_call: TRBV2; cdr3_aa: CASSESGRAGYTF
j_call: TRBJ2-3; v_call: TRBV7-7; cdr3_aa: CASSPYSLDTQYF
j_call: TRBJ1-2; v_call: TRBV5-1; cdr3_aa: CASRLRRDYGYTF
j_call: TRBJ2-7; v_call: TRBV6-5; cdr3_aa: CASRYQRGHYEQYF
j_call: TRBJ1-1; v_call: TRBV7-9; cdr3_aa: CASSDFVLRDRENTEAFF
j_call: TRBJ2-7; v_call: TRBV7-6; cdr3_aa: CASSTRLAFSYEQYF
j_call: TRBJ2-3; v_call: TRBV7-2; cdr3_aa: CASSYSGDTQYF
j_call: TRBJ1-3; v_call: TRBV30; cdr3_aa: CAWTAGYGNTIYF
j_call: TRBJ2-7; v_call: TRBV5-1; cdr3_aa: CASSPRTGVGEQYF
j_call: TRBJ2-5; v_call: TRBV7-9; cdr3_aa: CASSAGLAGLQETQYF
j_call: TRBJ2-1; v_call: TRBV19; cdr3_aa: CASKGDRGRNNEQFF
j_call: TRBJ1-6; v_call: TRBV25-1; cdr3_aa: CASKQVGDSPLHF
j_call: TRBJ2-6; v_call: TRBV6-1; cdr3_aa: CASVGKSSGANVLTF
j_call: TRBJ1-5; v_call: TRBV6-1; cdr3_aa: CASSGQGAYQPQHF
j_call: TRBJ2-7; v_call: TRBV11-2; cdr3_aa: CASSLELAGHQYF
j_call: TRBJ2-7; v_call: TRBV30; cdr3_aa: CAWSLQSYEQYF
j_call: TRBJ1-2; v_call: TRBV15; cdr3_aa: CATSRDSGQGHGYTF
j_call: TRBJ2-1; v_call: TRBV7-9; cdr3_aa: CASSLGLAVYNEQFF
j_call: TRBJ1-5; v_call: TRBV7-2; cdr3_aa: CASSFSAKGAQHF
j_call: TRBJ2-7; v_call: TRBV27; cdr3_aa: CASSLGQGGYEQYF
j_call: TRBJ1-2; v_call: TRBV28; cdr3_aa: CASRSQGASGYTF
j_call: TRBJ1-2; v_call: TRBV19; cdr3_aa: CASSISGTGGAYGYTF
j_call: TRBJ2-1; v_call: TRBV6-4; cdr3_aa: CASSLMGGNEQFF
j_call: TRBJ2-5; v_call: TRBV5-8; cdr3_aa: CASSLGGSGLSYQETQYF
j_call: TRBJ2-3; v_call: TRBV19; cdr3_aa: CASSVQGGDTSTQYF
j_call: TRBJ1-4; v_call: TRBV9; cdr3_aa: CASSVDRGGHNEKLFF
j_call: TRBJ1-4; v_call: TRBV5-4; cdr3_aa: CASSPGTGRTNEKLFF
j_call: TRBJ2-1; v_call: TRBV5-1; cdr3_aa: CASSSTGTSGSHEQFF
j_call: TRBJ1-1; v_call: TRBV4-1; cdr3_aa: CASSQDPPIDRVKAFF
j_call: TRBJ2-5; v_call: TRBV5-4; cdr3_aa: CASSQQGAGETQYF
j_call: TRBJ1-2; v_call: TRBV27; cdr3_aa: CASSLTGLYYGYTF
j_call: TRBJ2-5; v_call: TRBV28; cdr3_aa: CASSTGGQQETQYF
j_call: TRBJ1-2; v_call: TRBV2; cdr3_aa: CASRRQGANGYTF
j_call: TRBJ1-2; v_call: TRBV10-2; cdr3_aa: CASSEGEGSVNYGYTF
j_call: TRBJ2-7; v_call: TRBV30; cdr3_aa: CAWSRGGLVVNEQYF
j_call: TRBJ1-1; v_call: TRBV19; cdr3_aa: CASSIVAGANTEAFF
j_call: TRBJ2-3; v_call: TRBV27; cdr3_aa: CASSFKGTGLLTDTQYF
j_call: TRBJ2-2; v_call: TRBV5-1; cdr3_aa: CASNYGTGSVGELFF
j_call: TRBJ2-7; v_call: TRBV29-1; cdr3_aa: CSARDWAFEQYF
j_call: TRBJ1-5; v_call: TRBV19; cdr3_aa: CASGDREQPQHF
j_call: TRBJ1-6; v_call: TRBV15; cdr3_aa: CATSRDRGGRGSPLHF
j_call: TRBJ1-2; v_call: TRBV5-1; cdr3_aa: CASSLGAGETYGYTF
j_call: TRBJ2-1; v_call: TRBV7-3; cdr3_aa: CASSLGTGANEQFF
j_call: TRBJ1-2; v_call: TRBV19; cdr3_aa: CASSIVGTGNRGYTF
j_call: TRBJ2-7; v_call: TRBV9; cdr3_aa: CASSVDLGQGYEQYF
j_call: TRBJ2-5; v_call: TRBV6-5; cdr3_aa: CASTGALVQETQYF
j_call: TRBJ2-3; v_call: TRBV12-5; cdr3_aa: CASGLDAWTSGQRRTDTQYF
j_call: TRBJ1-1; v_call: TRBV2; cdr3_aa: CASSEHLVTEAFF
j_call: TRBJ2-2; v_call: TRBV18; cdr3_aa: CASSPQTNTGELFF
j_call: TRBJ1-5; v_call: TRBV7-2; cdr3_aa: CASSNGQGPNQPQHF
j_call: TRBJ2-7; v_call: TRBV5-5; cdr3_aa: CASSWGRTGTAYEQYF
j_call: TRBJ1-1; v_call: TRBV19; cdr3_aa: CASNRDRMNTEAFF
j_call: TRBJ1-3; v_call: TRBV21-1; cdr3_aa: CASSKDCGSGNTIYF
j_call: TRBJ2-2; v_call: TRBV7-9; cdr3_aa: CASSPYWDRQNTGELFF
j_call: TRBJ2-7; v_call: TRBV5-4; cdr3_aa: CASSPAGGLSYEQYF
j_call: TRBJ1-5; v_call: TRBV2; cdr3_aa: CASSERGTLNQPQHF
j_call: TRBJ2-7; v_call: TRBV7-9; cdr3_aa: CASTRMTRAGGFVAYEQYF